These T cell receptor beta chains were read from a single sample in a study of cytotoxic CD8 clonotypes in ibrutinib-treated CLL. Generated by immunoSEQ multiplex PCR, the TCRdb table keeps only in-frame clones and is missing some. The sample carries 250,000 to 350,000 clones, roughly 76% recorded once. The sequenced sample was PBMCs, obtained at disease progression, from a patient treated with ibrutinib. The source is a human donor with chronic lymphocytic leukemia. Each CDR3 is given with its conserved first and last residue. Each record gives: CDR3 DNA, CDR3 protein, J gene, V gene, D gene, clone size. The D gene is left open where the match is weak. Only some rows state a clone size, as once, few, many or a class for expanded clones.

CDR3nt: TGTGCCGCTAGCGGGGACACAGATACGCAGTATTTT; CDR3aa: CAASGDTDTQYF; j_gene: TRBJ2-3; v_gene: TRBV6-6; d_gene: TRBD2; abundance: NA
CDR3nt: TGTGCCAGCAGGGTCAGGGGGCTCCAAGAGACCCAGTACTTC; CDR3aa: CASRVRGLQETQYF; j_gene: TRBJ2-5; v_gene: TRBV2; d_gene: TRBD1; abundance: NA
CDR3nt: TGTGCCACCAGCAGAGAGACAGTTTATCTCACTGAAGCTTTCTTT; CDR3aa: CATSRETVYLTEAFF; j_gene: TRBJ1-1; v_gene: TRBV15; d_gene: NA; abundance: NA
CDR3nt: TGTGCCAGCGGAGAGCGGGGGAAATACAATGAGCAGTTCTTC; CDR3aa: CASGERGKYNEQFF; j_gene: TRBJ2-1; v_gene: TRBV27; d_gene: TRBD2; abundance: NA
CDR3nt: TGCGCCAGCAGCTTGGAGGATACGCAGTATTTT; CDR3aa: CASSLEDTQYF; j_gene: TRBJ2-3; v_gene: TRBV5-1; d_gene: NA; abundance: NA
CDR3nt: TGCGCCAGCAGCCCCCGGACAGGGCCGCTTGGCGGCGGCTACACCTTC; CDR3aa: CASSPRTGPLGGGYTF; j_gene: TRBJ1-2; v_gene: TRBV4-1; d_gene: TRBD1; abundance: NA
CDR3nt: TGTGCCAGCAGCGGGGACTGGATCTACGAGCAGTACTTC; CDR3aa: CASSGDWIYEQYF; j_gene: TRBJ2-7; v_gene: TRBV7-2; d_gene: NA; abundance: few
CDR3nt: TGTGCCAGCAGCTTAGTAGGTGGGAGGCGAGCCTACGAGCAGTACTTC; CDR3aa: CASSLVGGRRAYEQYF; j_gene: TRBJ2-7; v_gene: TRBV7-8; d_gene: NA; abundance: once
CDR3nt: TGTGCCAGCATCAGACTTAAGAGGTGGATGGATGGCTACACCTTC; CDR3aa: CASIRLKRWMDGYTF; j_gene: TRBJ1-2; v_gene: TRBV7-6; d_gene: NA; abundance: once
CDR3nt: TGTGCCAGCAGTTTAGGTGGGGGAGGTTATGGCTACACCTTC; CDR3aa: CASSLGGGGYGYTF; j_gene: TRBJ1-2; v_gene: TRBV28; d_gene: NA; abundance: NA
CDR3nt: TGTGCCAGCAGTTACTCGAGTGTTGTCAATCAGCCCCAGCATTTT; CDR3aa: CASSYSSVVNQPQHF; j_gene: TRBJ1-5; v_gene: TRBV6-5; d_gene: NA; abundance: NA
CDR3nt: TGTGCCAGCTCACCGGGCGGCGGGAGCTGGACAGATACGCAGTATTTT; CDR3aa: CASSPGGGSWTDTQYF; j_gene: TRBJ2-3; v_gene: TRBV18; d_gene: TRBD2; abundance: NA
CDR3nt: TGCAGCGTCAGGAGGTGGGACACGGGATACGAGCAGTACTTC; CDR3aa: CSVRRWDTGYEQYF; j_gene: TRBJ2-7; v_gene: TRBV29-1; d_gene: NA; abundance: NA
CDR3nt: TGTGCCAGCAGTTCACAGGGAGGCAATCAGCCCCAGCATTTT; CDR3aa: CASSSQGGNQPQHF; j_gene: TRBJ1-5; v_gene: TRBV27; d_gene: NA; abundance: NA
CDR3nt: TGTGCCAGCAGGGACAGGGGATGGGCTAACTATGGCTACACCTTC; CDR3aa: CASRDRGWANYGYTF; j_gene: TRBJ1-2; v_gene: TRBV2; d_gene: TRBD1; abundance: few
CDR3nt: TGTGCCAGCTCACCACGGCAGGGACGCGGTGAGACCCAGTACTTC; CDR3aa: CASSPRQGRGETQYF; j_gene: TRBJ2-5; v_gene: TRBV18; d_gene: NA; abundance: NA
CDR3nt: TGTGCCAGCAGCCTTCCAGGGTTCGGCACAGATACGCAGTATTTT; CDR3aa: CASSLPGFGTDTQYF; j_gene: TRBJ2-3; v_gene: TRBV14; d_gene: NA; abundance: NA
CDR3nt: TGCGCCAGCAGCCAAGATCGAACAGCGTACTATGGCTACACCTTC; CDR3aa: CASSQDRTAYYGYTF; j_gene: TRBJ1-2; v_gene: TRBV4-3; d_gene: NA; abundance: NA
CDR3nt: TGTGCCAGCCGGACTCCGGACGGAACCTACGAGCAGTACTTC; CDR3aa: CASRTPDGTYEQYF; j_gene: TRBJ2-7; v_gene: TRBV11-2; d_gene: NA; abundance: NA
CDR3nt: TGTGCCAGCAGCCTTGGACTAGCGGGGGGCTCGGAGCGGGCCAATGAGCAGTTCTTC; CDR3aa: CASSLGLAGGSERANEQFF; j_gene: TRBJ2-1; v_gene: TRBV9; d_gene: TRBD2; abundance: NA
CDR3nt: TGTGCCAGCACTGGTCCCGCCACCTCGAGGGGTACGCAGTATTTT; CDR3aa: CASTGPATSRGTQYF; j_gene: TRBJ2-3; v_gene: TRBV6-6; d_gene: NA; abundance: NA
CDR3nt: TGCGCCAGCAGCTCAAGCGGGGGCCCCTACGAGCAGTACTTC; CDR3aa: CASSSSGGPYEQYF; j_gene: TRBJ2-7; v_gene: TRBV5-1; d_gene: TRBD2; abundance: NA
CDR3nt: TGTGCCAGCAGCGAGGGACAATACGAGCAGTACTTC; CDR3aa: CASSEGQYEQYF; j_gene: TRBJ2-7; v_gene: TRBV6-1; d_gene: NA; abundance: NA
CDR3nt: TGTGCCAGCAGCCAGGGGACAGTCGCTGGATTCTATGGCTACACCTTC; CDR3aa: CASSQGTVAGFYGYTF; j_gene: TRBJ1-2; v_gene: TRBV7-9; d_gene: TRBD1; abundance: NA
CDR3nt: TGTGCCAGCAGTATGGAAAGGGGGCTCTACGAGCAGTACTTC; CDR3aa: CASSMERGLYEQYF; j_gene: TRBJ2-7; v_gene: TRBV2; d_gene: TRBD1; abundance: NA
CDR3nt: TGCAGCGTTGTCACTAGCGGGAACACCGGGGAGCTGTTTTTT; CDR3aa: CSVVTSGNTGELFF; j_gene: TRBJ2-2; v_gene: TRBV29-1; d_gene: TRBD2; abundance: once
CDR3nt: TGTGCCAGCAGTACGGACAGGATGAGCTCCTACAATGAGCAGTTCTTC; CDR3aa: CASSTDRMSSYNEQFF; j_gene: TRBJ2-1; v_gene: TRBV2; d_gene: TRBD1; abundance: NA
CDR3nt: TGTGCCATCAGTGGAGGCACTAGCAATCAGCCCCAGCATTTT; CDR3aa: CAISGGTSNQPQHF; j_gene: TRBJ1-5; v_gene: TRBV10-3; d_gene: NA; abundance: few
CDR3nt: TGCGCCAGCAGCCATTTTTTCAGCGGGAGGGCCTGGGCAGATACGCAGTATTTT; CDR3aa: CASSHFFSGRAWADTQYF; j_gene: TRBJ2-3; v_gene: TRBV5-1; d_gene: TRBD2; abundance: once
CDR3nt: TGTGCTAGTGGTCCACACAAGTTAGCCTCGCCCAATGAGCAGTTCTTC; CDR3aa: CASGPHKLASPNEQFF; j_gene: TRBJ2-1; v_gene: TRBV12-5; d_gene: NA; abundance: NA
CDR3nt: TGTGCCAGCAGCTTTATGCGACTAGCGGGGGGGAGCACAGATACGCAGTATTTT; CDR3aa: CASSFMRLAGGSTDTQYF; j_gene: TRBJ2-3; v_gene: TRBV7-2; d_gene: TRBD2; abundance: NA
CDR3nt: TGTGCCACCAGCAGAGCGGGACAAAGGAAATATGGCTACACCTTC; CDR3aa: CATSRAGQRKYGYTF; j_gene: TRBJ1-2; v_gene: TRBV15; d_gene: NA; abundance: NA
CDR3nt: TGTGCCAGCAGTACCCGACAGGGGGCAGACACTGAAGCTTTCTTT; CDR3aa: CASSTRQGADTEAFF; j_gene: TRBJ1-1; v_gene: TRBV28; d_gene: TRBD1; abundance: NA
CDR3nt: TGTGCCAGCATACAGGACAGGACCTACTCGGGCTCTGGAAACACCATATATTTT; CDR3aa: CASIQDRTYSGSGNTIYF; j_gene: TRBJ1-3; v_gene: TRBV2; d_gene: TRBD1; abundance: few
CDR3nt: TGTGCCACCAGCAGAGACCCGAGCGGGATCAGAACCGGGGAGCTGTTTTTT; CDR3aa: CATSRDPSGIRTGELFF; j_gene: TRBJ2-2; v_gene: TRBV15; d_gene: TRBD2; abundance: NA
CDR3nt: TGTGCCAGCAGCTTGCGACTAGCGGGGCCTAATGAGCAGTTCTTC; CDR3aa: CASSLRLAGPNEQFF; j_gene: TRBJ2-1; v_gene: TRBV5-4; d_gene: TRBD2; abundance: NA
CDR3nt: TGTGCCAGCTCACCACGACAGGGGCCGACCACCGGGGAGCTGTTTTTT; CDR3aa: CASSPRQGPTTGELFF; j_gene: TRBJ2-2; v_gene: TRBV18; d_gene: TRBD1; abundance: NA
CDR3nt: TGTGCCAGCAGCCGCGGACAGGGGTCACCCCTCCACTTT; CDR3aa: CASSRGQGSPLHF; j_gene: TRBJ1-6; v_gene: TRBV14; d_gene: TRBD1; abundance: NA
CDR3nt: TGTGCCAGCCACAGGGGGGGAAACACCATATATTTT; CDR3aa: CASHRGGNTIYF; j_gene: TRBJ1-3; v_gene: TRBV28; d_gene: TRBD1; abundance: NA
CDR3nt: TGTGCCAGCAGTTACTACGGGGGGGCGAATGAGCAGTTCTTC; CDR3aa: CASSYYGGANEQFF; j_gene: TRBJ2-1; v_gene: TRBV6-6; d_gene: TRBD2; abundance: once
CDR3nt: TGCGCCAGCAGCCAAGCAGGGCTAGCGGGAGTAAAGCGGGACAATGAGCAGTTCTTC; CDR3aa: CASSQAGLAGVKRDNEQFF; j_gene: TRBJ2-1; v_gene: TRBV4-3; d_gene: TRBD2; abundance: NA